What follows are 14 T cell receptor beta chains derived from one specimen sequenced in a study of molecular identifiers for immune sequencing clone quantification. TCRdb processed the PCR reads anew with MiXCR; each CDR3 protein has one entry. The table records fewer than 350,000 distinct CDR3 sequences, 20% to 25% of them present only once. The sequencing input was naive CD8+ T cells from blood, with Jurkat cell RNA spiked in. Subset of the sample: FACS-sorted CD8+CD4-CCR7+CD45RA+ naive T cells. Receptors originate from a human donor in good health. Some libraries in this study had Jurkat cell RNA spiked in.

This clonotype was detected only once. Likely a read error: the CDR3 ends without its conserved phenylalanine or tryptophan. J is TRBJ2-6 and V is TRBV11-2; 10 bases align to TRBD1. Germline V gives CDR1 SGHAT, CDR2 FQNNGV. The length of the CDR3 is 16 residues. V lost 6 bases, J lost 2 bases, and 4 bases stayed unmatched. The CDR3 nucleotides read TGTGCCAGCAGTTCGACAGGGGGCACTGGGGCCAACGTCCTGACTCTC. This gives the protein CASSSTGGTGANVLTL.

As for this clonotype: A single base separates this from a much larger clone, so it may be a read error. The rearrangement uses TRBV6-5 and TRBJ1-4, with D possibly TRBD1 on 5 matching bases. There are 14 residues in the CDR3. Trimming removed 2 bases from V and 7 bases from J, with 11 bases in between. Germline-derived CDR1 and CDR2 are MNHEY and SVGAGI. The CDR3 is CASSYGMGLEKLFF. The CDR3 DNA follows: TGTGCCAGCAGTTACGGCATGGGGCTTGAAAAACTGTTTTTT.

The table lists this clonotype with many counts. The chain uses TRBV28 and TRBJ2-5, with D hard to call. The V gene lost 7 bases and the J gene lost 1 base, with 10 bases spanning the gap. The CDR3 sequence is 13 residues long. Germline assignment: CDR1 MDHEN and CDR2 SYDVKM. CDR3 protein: CASTDTLQETQYF. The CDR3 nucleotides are TGTGCCAGCACCGACACTCTCCAAGAGACCCAGTACTTC. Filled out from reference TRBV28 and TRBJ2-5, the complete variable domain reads DVKVTQSSRYLVKRTGEKVFLECVQDMDHENMFWYRQDPGLGLRLIYFSYDVKMKEKGDIPEGYSVSREKKERFSLILESASTNQTSMYLCASTDTLQETQYFGPGTRLLVL.

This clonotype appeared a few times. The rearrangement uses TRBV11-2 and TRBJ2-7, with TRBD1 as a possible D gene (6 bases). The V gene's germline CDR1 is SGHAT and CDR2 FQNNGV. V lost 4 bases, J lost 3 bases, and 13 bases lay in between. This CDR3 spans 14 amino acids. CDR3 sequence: CASSSPQGRYEQYF. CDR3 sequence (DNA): TGTGCCAGCAGCTCCCCACAGGGCCGCTACGAGCAGTACTTC. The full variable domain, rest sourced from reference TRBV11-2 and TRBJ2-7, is EAGVAQSPRYKIIEKRQSVAFWCNPISGHATLYWYQQILGQGPKLLIQFQNNGVVDDSQLPKDRFSAERLKGVDSTLKIQPAKLEDSAVYLCASSSPQGRYEQYFGPGTRLTVT.

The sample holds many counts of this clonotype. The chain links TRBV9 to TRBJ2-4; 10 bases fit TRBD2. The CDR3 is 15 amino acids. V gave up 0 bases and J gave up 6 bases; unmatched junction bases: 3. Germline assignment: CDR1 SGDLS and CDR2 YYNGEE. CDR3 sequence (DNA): TGTGCCAGCAGCGTAGAAACTAGCGGGGCAAACATTCAGTACTTC. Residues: CASSVETSGANIQYF.

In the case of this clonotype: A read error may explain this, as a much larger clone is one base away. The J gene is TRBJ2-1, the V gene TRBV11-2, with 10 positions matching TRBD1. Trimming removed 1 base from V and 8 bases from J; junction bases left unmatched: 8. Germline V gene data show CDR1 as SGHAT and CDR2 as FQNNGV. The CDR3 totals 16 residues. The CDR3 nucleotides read TGTGCCAGCAGCTTAGCCCCCGGGACAGGGGAGGATGAGCAGTTCTTC. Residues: CASSLAPGTGEDEQFF. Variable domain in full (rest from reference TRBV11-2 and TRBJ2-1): EAGVAQSPRYKIIEKRQSVAFWCNPISGHATLYWYQQILGQGPKLLIQFQNNGVVDDSQLPKDRFSAERLKGVDSTLKIQPAKLEDSAVYLCASSLAPGTGEDEQFFGPGTRLTVL.

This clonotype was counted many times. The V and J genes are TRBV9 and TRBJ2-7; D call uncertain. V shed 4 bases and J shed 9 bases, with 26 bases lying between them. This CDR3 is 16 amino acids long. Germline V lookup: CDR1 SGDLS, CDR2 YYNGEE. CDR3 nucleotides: TGTGCCAGCAGCCCTCGGACCCAGGCGCAGAGATCGGGGCAGTACTTC. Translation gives CASSPRTQAQRSGQYF.

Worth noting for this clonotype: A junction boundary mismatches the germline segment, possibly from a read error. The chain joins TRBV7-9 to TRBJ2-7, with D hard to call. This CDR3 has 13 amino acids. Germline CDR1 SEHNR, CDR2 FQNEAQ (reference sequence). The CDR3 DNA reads TGTGCCAGCAGCTTAGGGTTAACCTACGGGCAGTACTTC. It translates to CASSLGLTYGQYF.

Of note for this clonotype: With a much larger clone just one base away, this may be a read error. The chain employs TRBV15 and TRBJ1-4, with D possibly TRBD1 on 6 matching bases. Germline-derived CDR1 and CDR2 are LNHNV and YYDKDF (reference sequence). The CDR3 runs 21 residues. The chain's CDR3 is CATSRHVQGQFRVATTEKLFF. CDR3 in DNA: TGTGCCACCAGCAGGCACGTGCAAGGACAGTTTCGAGTTGCAACTACTGAAAAACTGTTTTTT.

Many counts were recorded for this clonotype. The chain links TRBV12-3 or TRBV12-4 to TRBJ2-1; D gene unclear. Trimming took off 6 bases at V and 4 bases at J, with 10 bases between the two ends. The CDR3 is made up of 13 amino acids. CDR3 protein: CASSQRGYNEQFF. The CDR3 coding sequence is TGTGCCAGCAGCCAAAGAGGATACAATGAGCAGTTCTTC.

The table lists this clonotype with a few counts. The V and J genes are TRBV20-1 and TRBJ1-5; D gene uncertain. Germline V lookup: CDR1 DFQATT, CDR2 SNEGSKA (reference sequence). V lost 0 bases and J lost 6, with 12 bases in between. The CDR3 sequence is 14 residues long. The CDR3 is CSARDQGYGQPQHF. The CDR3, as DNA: TGCAGTGCTAGAGATCAAGGTTACGGTCAGCCCCAGCATTTT.

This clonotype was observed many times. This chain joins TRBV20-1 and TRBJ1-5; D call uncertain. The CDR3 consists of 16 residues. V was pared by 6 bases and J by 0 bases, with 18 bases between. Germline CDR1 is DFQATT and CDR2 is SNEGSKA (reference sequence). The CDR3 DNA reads TGCAGTGCCACCGCTGGACGGGGATATAGCAATCAGCCCCAGCATTTT. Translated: CSATAGRGYSNQPQHF.

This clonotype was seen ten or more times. CDR3 sequence (DNA): TGCGCCAGCAGCCCCTGGAACGGGGTCGATACGCAGTATTTT. Its translation: CASSPWNGVDTQYF. V gene TRBV5-1 combines with J gene TRBJ2-3, with D tentatively TRBD2 (5 bases). Trimming took 4 bases from V and 6 from J, leaving 15 bases between them. This CDR3 is built from 14 residues. Per the germline V gene, CDR1 is SGHRS and CDR2 is YFSETQ.

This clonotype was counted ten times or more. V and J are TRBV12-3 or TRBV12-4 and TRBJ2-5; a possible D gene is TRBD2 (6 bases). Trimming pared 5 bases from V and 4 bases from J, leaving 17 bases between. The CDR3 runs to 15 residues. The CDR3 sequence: CASSTYAGRRETQYF. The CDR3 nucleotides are TGTGCCAGCAGTACATACGCGGGGCGTCGAGAGACCCAGTACTTC.